This T cell receptor (beta chain) was sequenced during a study of tumor and adjacent non-tumor tissue in lung cancer. Germline CDR1 and CDR2: LNHDA and SQIVND (reference sequence). V was clipped by 5 bases and J by 6 bases, with 13 bases between them. This CDR3 comprises 13 residues. General study points: Tumor repertoires had a smaller top 100 clone share than normal lung.

In the case of this clonotype: Its antigen is unknown.

No cell sorting was done before RNA was extracted from the tissue. The library came from three nested PCR rounds adapted from ARM-PCR protocols. TCRdb re-called the multiplex PCR reads through MiXCR, storing one row per CDR3 protein. The profile shows tens of thousands of distinct CDR3 sequences, 73% of them singletons. This receptor was taken from a man aged 60 to 75 with non-small cell lung cancer. Sequenced sample: lung tumor tissue. This sequence joins TRBV19 and TRBJ1-1; D perhaps matches TRBD1 (5 bases). CDR3 nucleotides: TGTGCCAGTAGTTTTGGGGGGTCGGCTGAAGCTTTCTTT. Its protein is CASSFGGSAEAFF. Looking up the rest from reference TRBV19 and TRBJ1-1 gives the full variable domain: DGGITQSPKYLFRKEGQNVTLSCEQNLNHDAMYWYRQDPGQGLRLIYYSQIVNDFQKGDIAEGYSVSREKKESFPLTVTSAQKNPTAFYLCASSFGGSAEAFFGQGTRLTVV.